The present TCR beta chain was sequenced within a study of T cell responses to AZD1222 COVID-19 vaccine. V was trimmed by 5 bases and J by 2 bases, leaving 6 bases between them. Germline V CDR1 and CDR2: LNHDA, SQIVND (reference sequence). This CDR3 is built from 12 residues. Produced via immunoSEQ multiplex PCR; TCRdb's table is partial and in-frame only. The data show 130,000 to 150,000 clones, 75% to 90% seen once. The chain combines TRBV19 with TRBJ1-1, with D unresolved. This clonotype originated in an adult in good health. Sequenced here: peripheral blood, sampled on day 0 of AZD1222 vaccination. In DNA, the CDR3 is TGTGCCAGTAGTCTGGTAAACACTGAAGCTTTCTTT. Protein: CASSLVNTEAFF.